These T cell receptor beta chains were read from a single sample in a study of blood T cell repertoires in COVID-19. Sequenced by immunoSEQ multiplex PCR; TCRdb stores in-frame clones only, minus some. Of more than 110,000 clones listed, around 79% are singletons. The sample consisted of peripheral blood. The receptors were sampled from a man aged 55 to 69 with acute or convalescent COVID-19. The CDR3 runs from the conserved cysteine through the conserved F or W. The order of the fields is V gene, D gene, clone size, J gene, CDR3 protein, CDR3 DNA. The D gene is left open where the match is weak. Part of the rows lack a size; the others show once, few, many or a class for expanded clones.

v_gene: TRBV13; d_gene: NA; abundance: NA; j_gene: TRBJ1-6; CDR3aa: CASSQRGRGGISYNSPLHF; CDR3nt: TGTGCCAGCAGCCAGCGAGGGCGGGGGGGAATCTCCTATAATTCACCCCTCCACTTT
v_gene: TRBV11-2; d_gene: TRBD2; abundance: once; j_gene: TRBJ2-1; CDR3aa: CASSLLAGVPEQFF; CDR3nt: TGTGCCAGCAGCTTACTAGCGGGAGTACCTGAGCAGTTCTTC
v_gene: TRBV10-3; d_gene: NA; abundance: NA; j_gene: TRBJ2-7; CDR3aa: CAISESMTTDYEQYF; CDR3nt: TGTGCCATCAGTGAGTCAATGACTACCGACTACGAGCAGTACTTC
v_gene: TRBV5-8; d_gene: NA; abundance: NA; j_gene: TRBJ1-4; CDR3aa: CASSLDGEKLFF; CDR3nt: TGTGCCAGCAGCTTGGACGGTGAAAAACTGTTTTTT
v_gene: TRBV9; d_gene: TRBD2; abundance: once; j_gene: TRBJ2-1; CDR3aa: CASSVGLALTYNEQFF; CDR3nt: TGTGCCAGCAGCGTCGGACTAGCCCTAACCTACAATGAGCAGTTCTTC
v_gene: TRBV5-1; d_gene: TRBD2; abundance: NA; j_gene: TRBJ2-1; CDR3aa: CASSASGGAGLAGVNEQFF; CDR3nt: TGCGCCAGCAGCGCATCAGGGGGCGCCGGACTAGCGGGAGTGAATGAGCAGTTCTTC
v_gene: TRBV6-5; d_gene: NA; abundance: NA; j_gene: TRBJ1-1; CDR3aa: CASSYGEMNTEAFF; CDR3nt: TGTGCCAGCAGTTACGGGGAGATGAACACTGAAGCTTTCTTT
v_gene: TRBV18; d_gene: NA; abundance: NA; j_gene: TRBJ2-2; CDR3aa: CASSPSGGDGELFF; CDR3nt: TGTGCCAGCTCACCTTCCGGGGGTGACGGGGAGCTGTTTTTT
v_gene: TRBV28; d_gene: TRBD1; abundance: once; j_gene: TRBJ1-2; CDR3aa: CASSDRVSYTF; CDR3nt: TGTGCCAGCAGTGACAGGGTTAGCTACACCTTC
v_gene: TRBV30; d_gene: NA; abundance: NA; j_gene: TRBJ1-1; CDR3aa: CAWSPHGTRTRGAFF; CDR3nt: TGTGCCTGGAGCCCTCATGGAACCAGAACTCGGGGAGCTTTCTTT